This record concerns one TCR beta chain sequence. The age range of participants was 18 to 89 years, with residence in about two dozen US areas. Two negative PCRs, clearance, or symptom resolution had been documented for recovered Cohort 3 donors. The CDR3 is 14 residues long. V lost 8 bases to trimming and J lost 6 bases; unmatched junction nucleotides: 13. Germline V CDR1 and CDR2: SQVTM, ANQGSEA. The data were taken from a study of blood T cell repertoires in COVID-19. The assay was immunoSEQ multiplex PCR, and TCRdb's table has in-frame clones only and misses some. The sample shows hundreds of thousands of clones, about nine tenths of them seen only once.

The source of this sequence is a woman aged 18 to 35 who had recovered from COVID-19. Sequencing input: PBMCs or T cells enriched from blood (not recorded which). This sequence joins TRBV29-1 and TRBJ2-7; TRBD1 aligns across 10 bases. The CDR3 DNA reads TGCAGCCCCAAAAGGGGACAGGGGTTTTGCGAGCAGTACTTC. Protein product: CSPKRGQGFCEQYF.